The 10 T cell receptor beta chains reported below all come from one sample, sequenced in a study of cytotoxic CD8 clonotypes in ibrutinib-treated CLL. TCRdb's copy holds only in-frame clones and misses some; the assay was immunoSEQ multiplex PCR. The table records fewer than 400,000 clones, over 55% of them present only once. Sequenced here: PBMCs, sampled after 36 months of ibrutinib treatment. Receptors were obtained from a human donor with chronic lymphocytic leukemia.

With respect to this clone: A single base separates this from a much larger clone, so it may be a read error. This chain links TRBV5-1 with TRBJ2-5; no reliable D call. CDR1 SGHRS and CDR2 YFSETQ come from the germline V gene. The ends were cut back, 4 bases at V and 0 bases at J, with 1 base in the middle. The CDR3 covers 11 residues. The CDR3 DNA reads as TGCGCCAGCAGCGACCAAGAGACCCAGTACTTC. Translation gives CASSDQETQYF.

The table lists this clone with a count of one. The J gene is TRBJ1-6, the V gene TRBV5-1; 7 bases are shared with TRBD1. After removal of 8 bases from V and 9 bases from J, the junction contained 11 bases not matched to a gene. The length of the CDR3 is 14 residues. Per the germline V gene, CDR1 is SGHRS and CDR2 is YFSETQ. CDR3 DNA sequence: TGCGCCAGTCGTCGGACAGGCCGCGCTTCACCCCTCCACTTT. Translated: CASRRTGRASPLHF.

This clone was recorded a few times. This chain joins TRBV5-1 and TRBJ1-4, with a weak D call TRBD1 (5 bases). This CDR3 spans 14 amino acids. Germline V CDR1 and CDR2: SGHRS, YFSETQ. Trimming took off 4 bases at V and 8 bases at J, with 15 bases between the two ends. DNA for the CDR3: TGCGCCAGCAGCACCACAGGAGCAGACGAAAAACTGTTTTTT. Its translation: CASSTTGADEKLFF.

The chain uses TRBV11-3 and TRBJ2-1; 11 positions match TRBD2. CDR3 length: 15 residues. V trimming: 5 bases; J trimming: 4 bases; junction bases outside the gene matches: 4. Germline loops: CDR1 SGHNT, CDR2 YENEEA. The CDR3 DNA follows: TGTGCCAGCAGCCCCCCTAGCGGGGGGTACAATGAGCAGTTCTTC. It yields the protein CASSPPSGGYNEQFF.

The V and J genes are TRBV6-5 and TRBJ2-4; 11 positions match TRBD1. Losses at the gene ends were 5 bases for V and 7 bases for J; bases not matched to a gene: 7. The CDR3 is 15 residues long. The germline V gene encodes CDR1 MNHEY and CDR2 SVGAGI. CDR3: CASSLRTGGLNIQYF. CDR3 bases: TGTGCCAGCAGTCTCAGGACAGGGGGCCTGAACATTCAGTACTTC.

The V call is TRBV18, the J call TRBJ2-3; maybe TRBD2 (6 bases). The CDR3 is made up of 14 amino acids. CDR1 is KGHSH and CDR2 is LQKENI in the germline V gene. V was shortened by 3 bases and J by 3 bases, with 10 bases between the two germline ends. DNA of the CDR3: TGTGCCAGCTCACCCGTCCGGGGGACAGATACGCAGTATTTT. Its protein product is CASSPVRGTDTQYF.

The rearrangement uses TRBV5-1 and TRBJ1-6, with TRBD1 as a possible D gene (5 bases). Germline V gene sequence: CDR1 SGHRS, CDR2 YFSETQ. The CDR3 has 15 amino acids. The germline V and J ends were trimmed by 0 bases and 11 bases, with 15 bases remaining between them. The CDR3: CASSLGSGTLTPLHF. CDR3 DNA sequence: TGCGCCAGCAGCTTGGGATCAGGGACCCTAACACCCCTCCACTTT.

This chain uses TRBV5-1 with TRBJ2-2; D is possibly TRBD1 (6 bases). The CDR3 has 14 amino acids. The germline V gene encodes CDR1 SGHRS and CDR2 YFSETQ. Deletions cut 4 bases from V and 4 bases from J, with 11 bases between. Here the CDR3 DNA reads TGCGCCAGCAGCAGGACAGATTCCACCGGGGAGCTGTTTTTT. It codes for CASSRTDSTGELFF.

The chain has TRBV13 and TRBJ2-7; D assignment may be TRBD1 or TRBD2 (5 bases each). The V gene's germline CDR1 is PRHDT and CDR2 FYEKMQ (reference sequence). The CDR3 sequence is 17 residues long. Deletions cut 5 bases from V and 0 bases from J, with 20 bases between. Here the CDR3 reads CASSATGTTRSSYEQYF. DNA of the CDR3: TGTGCCAGCAGCGCAACCGGGACCACCAGGAGCTCCTACGAGCAGTACTTC.

The chain links TRBV5-1 to TRBJ2-1; D ambiguous. V was shortened by 1 base and J by 10 bases, with 9 bases between the two germline ends. Germline lookup yields CDR1 SGHRS and CDR2 YFSETQ. The CDR3 contains 12 residues. CDR3 sequence reads: CASSLTVGEQFF. The CDR3 DNA sequence: TGCGCCAGCAGCTTGACAGTTGGAGAGCAGTTCTTC. Drawing the rest from reference TRBV5-1 and TRBJ2-1, the complete variable domain is KAGVTQTPRYLIKTRGQQVTLSCSPISGHRSVSWYQQTPGQGLQFLFEYFSETQRNKGNFPGRFSGRQFSNSRSEMNVSTLELGDSALYLCASSLTVGEQFFGPGTRLTVL.